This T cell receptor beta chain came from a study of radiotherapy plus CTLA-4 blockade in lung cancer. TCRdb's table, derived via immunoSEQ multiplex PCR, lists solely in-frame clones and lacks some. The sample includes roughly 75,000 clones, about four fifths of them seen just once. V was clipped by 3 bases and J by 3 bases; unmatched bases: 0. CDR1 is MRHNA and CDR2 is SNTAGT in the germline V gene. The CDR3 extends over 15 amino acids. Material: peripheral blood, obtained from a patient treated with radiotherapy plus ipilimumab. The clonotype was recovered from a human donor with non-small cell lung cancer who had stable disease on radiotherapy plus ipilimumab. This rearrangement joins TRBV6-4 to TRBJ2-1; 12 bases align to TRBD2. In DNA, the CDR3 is TGTGCCAGCAGTGAACTAGCGGGAGGCTACAATGAGCAGTTCTTC. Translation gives CASSELAGGYNEQFF.